The 18 T cell receptor delta chains below come from one sample, sequenced in a study of delta chains in infants with herpesvirus infections. Reverse transcription of PBMC RNA used primers specific for the gamma and delta chains. TCRdb reanalysed the RT-PCR reads with CATT. The sample has 700 to 800 delta-chain clones, under 40% seen once. Material: peripheral blood, obtained at time point 1 of longitudinal follow-up. These receptors were taken from a human donor who was a Ugandan infant, either HIV-exposed or HIV-unexposed (not recorded which).

About this clone itself: A far larger clone is just one base off, so this is likely a read error. Other DNA sequences within the sample encode an identical CDR3. The chain couples TRDV2 to TRDJ3; 11 bases fit TRDD3. The CDR3 consists of 18 residues. Germline CDR1 is GEAIGNYY and CDR2 is EKD. The CDR3 loop reads CACDILGDNSWDTRQMFF. CDR3 nucleotides: TGTGCCTGTGACATACTGGGGGATAACTCCTGGGACACCCGTCAGATGTTTTTC.

This clone qualifies as medium-sized. V usage is TRDV2 and J usage is TRDJ3; TRDD3 might be the D (6 bases). The germline V gene has CDR1 GEAIGNYY and CDR2 EKD. The CDR3 runs 19 residues. V was pared by 3 bases and J by 0 bases, with 17 bases between. The CDR3 here is CACDGAGDGSSWDTRQMFF. CDR3 sequence (DNA): TGTGCCTGTGACGGTGCTGGGGATGGGAGCTCCTGGGACACCCGACAGATGTTTTTC.

This clone qualifies as large (0.1 to 1%). This rearrangement joins TRDV2 to TRDJ3, with 9 positions matching TRDD3. Per the germline V gene, CDR1 is GEAIGNYY and CDR2 is EKD. Trimming took 1 base from V and 0 from J; bases not matched to a gene: 0. This CDR3 comprises 17 residues. CDR3 protein: CACDTGGYSWDTRQMFF. The CDR3 bases are TGTGCCTGTGACACTGGGGGATACTCCTGGGACACCCGACAGATGTTTTTC.

Comments on this clone: It may be a read error: a sequence one base away is much more abundant. The rearrangement links TRDV2 to TRDJ1; D is ambiguous. Per the germline V gene, CDR1 is GEAIGNYY and CDR2 is EKD. CDR3 size: 15 residues. DNA of the CDR3: TGTGCCTATGACCCCTTGGGAGGAGGGTCCGATAAACTCATCTTT. It translates to CAYDPLGGGSDKLIF.

Worth noting for this clone: A much more abundant neighbour one base away suggests this may be a read error. The chain carries TRDV2 and TRDJ3, with 10 bases aligning to TRDD3. Germline trimming cut 2 bases from V and 2 bases from J; bases unmatched to any gene: 5. The CDR3 is 18 amino acids. Germline lookup yields CDR1 GEAIGNYY and CDR2 EKD. CDR3: CACDKILGDAWDTRQMFF. CDR3 in DNA: TGTGCCTGTGACAAAATACTGGGGGATGCCTGGGACACCCGACAGATGTTTTTC.

Relative to its sample, this clone is medium-sized. This rearrangement joins TRDV2 to TRDJ3; 10 bases map to TRDD3. The junction had 5 bases not matched to a gene; V was cut back by 1 base and J by 0 bases. CDR1 GEAIGNYY and CDR2 EKD come from the germline V gene. The CDR3 extends over 19 amino acids. CDR3 amino acids: CACDTGGYRSSWDTRQMFF. The CDR3 DNA reads TGTGCCTGTGACACTGGGGGATACCGCAGCTCCTGGGACACCCGACAGATGTTTTTC.

A remark on this clone: A far more abundant clone sits one base away, making this likely a read error. The sample has other DNA sequences that encode this CDR3 too. This sequence joins TRDV1 and TRDJ1; weak D call: TRDD3 (6 bases). The ends were cut back, 2 bases at V and 0 bases at J, with 37 bases in the middle. This CDR3 contains 24 residues. CDR1 is TSWWSYY and CDR2 is QGS in the germline V gene. The CDR3 coding sequence is TGTGCTCTTGGGGAAGCGTCACCCGTTCCTGACTTACTGGGAGTTATCCTTTACACCGATAAACTCATCTTT. The encoded protein is CALGEASPVPDLLGVILYTDKLIF.

The table lists this clone with a few counts. One base separates it from a far larger clone, so it is likely a read error. The chain links TRDV2 to TRDJ1; weak D call: TRDD3 (5 bases). V shed 0 bases and J shed 2 bases, with 6 bases lying between them. Germline loops: CDR1 GEAIGNYY, CDR2 EKD. CDR3 length equals 13 residues. CDR3 amino acids: CACDTRGTDKLIF. The CDR3 DNA sequence: TGTGCCTGTGACACCCGGGGGACCGATAAACTCATCTTT.

To note about this clone: Being one base from a much bigger clone, this may be a read error. The chain combines TRDV1 with TRDJ1; a weak D match, TRDD3 (6 bases). V lost 4 bases, J lost 1 base, and 22 bases lay in between. The CDR3 extends over 18 amino acids. Looked up from germline, CDR1 is TSWWSYY and CDR2 is QGS. CDR3 loop: CALGVAYTWGSITDKLIF. CDR3 bases: TGTGCTCTTGGGGTAGCCTATACCTGGGGATCCATCACCGATAAACTCATCTTT.

For this clone: Only one base separates this from a far larger clonotype, so it likely reflects a read error. V gene TRDV1 combines with J gene TRDJ1; maybe TRDD2 (5 bases). CDR1 and CDR2 from the germline V gene are TSWWSYY and QGS. This CDR3 contains 15 residues. CDR3 amino acids: CALGDEFPFTYKLIF. CDR3 DNA sequence: TGTGCTCTTGGGGACGAATTTCCCTTCACCTATAAACTCATCTTT.

By share, this clone ranks as large (0.1 to 1%). The chain uses TRDV2 and TRDJ2, with no clear D. The CDR3 has 15 residues. Trimming took off 2 bases at V and 0 bases at J, with 9 bases between the two ends. In germline, CDR1 is GEAIGNYY, CDR2 EKD. In nucleotides, the CDR3 is TGTGCCTGTGACATACTCGGGCCTTTGACAGCACAACTCTTCTTT. It encodes CACDILGPLTAQLFF.

In the case of this clone: A far larger clone is off by one base, so a read error is likely. The sample holds other DNA sequences that translate to the same CDR3. This sequence joins TRDV2 and TRDJ3; 9 nucleotides match TRDD3. Per the germline V gene, CDR1 is GEAIGNYY and CDR2 is EKD. The J segment lost 0 bases and the V segment lost 0 bases, leaving 17 bases of the junction unmatched. The CDR3 spans 23 residues. CDR3 nucleotides: TGTGCCTGTGACACCGTACTAGGGGATACGCGTTGGGAGGGCTCCTGGGACACCCGACAGATGTTTTTC. Protein: CACDTVLGDTRWEGSWDTRQMFF.

Comment on this clone: One base separates it from a far larger clone, so it is likely a read error. This rearrangement joins TRDV2 to TRDJ2; D perhaps matches TRDD3 (5 bases). Germline CDR1 reads GEAIGNYY; CDR2 reads EKD. The CDR3 is 16 amino acids. V lost 3 bases, J lost 0 bases, and 13 bases lay in between. Here the CDR3 DNA reads TGTGCCTGTGACGTACTGGAGGATACTTTGACAGCACAACTCTTCTTT. As protein: CACDVLEDTLTAQLFF.

This clone qualifies as hyperexpanded. Different DNA sequences within this sample yield the same CDR3. No call was made for the V gene; the J gene is TRDJ1; TRDD3 is the table's D call, not checked against the DNA. The CDR3 consists of 28 residues. The CDR3 DNA reads TGCGCTACAGGCTGGGTTCCATCTCACACGTACCCGAAATCTACGATCCGACTGGGGGATCGTAAGGCGGATAAACTCATCTTT. Amino acid sequence: CATGWVPSHTYPKSTIRLGDRKADKLIF.

By sample fraction, this clone is medium-sized. This chain joins TRDV2 and TRDJ1, with TRDD3 matching over 11 bases. CDR3 length: 19 amino acids. V dropped 1 base and J dropped 3; count of bases not matched to a gene: 15. Germline loops: CDR1 GEAIGNYY, CDR2 EKD. CDR3 in amino acids: CACDTQRRGVGGYADKLIF. The CDR3 coding sequence is TGTGCCTGTGACACACAGCGACGTGGGGTTGGGGGATACGCCGATAAACTCATCTTT.

By sample share, this clone is medium-sized (0.01 to 0.1%). This sample also contains other DNA sequences that code for the same CDR3. The chain uses TRDV2 and TRDJ2, with 9 bases that match TRDD3. With V trimmed by 0 bases and J by 0 bases, 1 base remained unmatched. This CDR3 contains 16 residues. Germline CDR1 GEAIGNYY, CDR2 EKD. CDR3 in amino acids: CACDTLGDALTAQLFF. CDR3 in DNA: TGTGCCTGTGACACCCTGGGGGATGCTTTGACAGCACAACTCTTCTTT.

As regards this clone: Given a far larger clone just one base away, this is likely a sequencing read error. The sample has other DNA sequences that encode this CDR3 too. The chain couples TRDV1 to TRDJ1; perhaps TRDD3 as D (5 bases). V was cut by 3 bases and J by 0 bases, with 23 bases left in between. Germline V gives CDR1 TSWWSYY, CDR2 QGS. The CDR3 is 19 residues long. Written as DNA, the CDR3 is TGTGCTCTTGGGGAGTCCACTACGGGGGTGGGTCCGTACACCGATAAACTCATCTTT. This translates into CALGESTTGVGPYTDKLIF.

By its share, this clone is large (0.1 to 1%). The chain is built from TRDV1 and TRDJ1; D unresolved. Trimming pared 3 bases from V and 1 base from J, leaving 12 bases between. The CDR3 totals 15 residues. Germline CDR1 is TSWWSYY and CDR2 is QGS. In nucleotides, the CDR3 is TGTGCTCTTGGGGACGAATTTCCCTTCACCGATAAACTCATCTTT. As protein: CALGDEFPFTDKLIF.